Below, one T cell receptor (beta chain) is given with its context. Its matching antigen is unknown. This sample is drawn from a study of shared clonotypes between healthy human individuals. The study's findings and limits: In a few donors, about 5% of naive CD4 clonotypes appeared in common. The sole specimen, blood, was sampled, and tissue repertoires likely differ. At large depth, rarefaction still showed sorted-subset sequencing to be incomplete.

Germline CDR1 MNHEY, CDR2 SMNVEV (reference sequence). The CDR3 is made up of 15 amino acids. Trimming removed 0 bases from V and 6 bases from J; junction bases left unmatched: 2. Naive CD8 populations comprised CD45RO-negative cells positively selected for CCR7, excluding terminally differentiated effector memory CD45RA+ cells. Replicate PCRs run on sorted subsets employed approximately 0.2 ug DNA, 25,000 to 35,000 T cell genomes. The repertoire was sequenced with immunoSEQ multiplex PCR; TCRdb's copy has only in-frame clones and lacks some. Of about 2.2 million clones in the sample, over 85% were seen once.

The sequence derives from a man aged 18-30 years in good health. Some clones in this sample may be carry-over from other donors' samples. J is TRBJ2-2 and V is TRBV27; the match to TRBD2 covers 9 bases. Material for sequencing was naive CD8+ T cells from PBMCs. The CDR3 is CASSLSAGGPGELFF. The CDR3 nucleotides are TGTGCCAGCAGTTTATCGGCGGGAGGGCCCGGGGAGCTGTTTTTT.